This T cell receptor (beta chain) originates from a study of human T cells and chemical hapten exposure. CDR3 length: 14 residues. Trimming cost V 5 bases and J 0 bases; bases outside gene matches: 3. Per the germline V gene, CDR1 is SEHNR and CDR2 is FQNEAQ (reference sequence). TCRdb ran MiXCR on the RACE reads and lists one entry per CDR3 protein. The sample holds about 65,000 distinct CDR3 sequences, about 6.5% seen once. Indicated time point: healthy volunteer bleed at 6 weeks. Total RNA was extracted from unfractionated whole blood. At least ten counts were recorded for this clonotype. The sequenced sample was whole blood. The receptor comes from a female donor in good health. Some clones in this sample may be carry-over from other donors' samples. This chain connects TRBV7-9 to TRBJ1-1; TRBD1 matches 7 bases. The CDR3 loop reads CASSQQGLNTEAFF. The CDR3 coding sequence is TGTGCCAGCAGCCAACAGGGGCTGAACACTGAAGCTTTCTTT.